The entry that follows covers one TCR beta chain sequence. Its matching antigen is unknown. The data derive from a study of T cells in localized non-small cell lung cancer. Whole-study findings and limits: Among the tissues sampled, uninvolved adjacent lung had the highest T cell clonality, above tumor. Patients showing higher blood T cell density tended to see longer overall survival. The tumor had only one region sequenced, so heterogeneity remains possible. Adjacent lung exhibited a median of about 50 among the 100 most abundant tumor clones.

The V gene's germline CDR1 is SNHLY and CDR2 FYNNEI. Trimming shortened V by 6 bases and J by 5 bases, and 10 bases separated the two germline ends. The CDR3 runs to 13 residues. The table came from immunoSEQ multiplex PCR; TCRdb's copy has only in-frame clones and leaves some out. The sample includes fewer than 20,000 clones, 90% of them seen just once. The rearrangement joins TRBV2 to TRBJ2-2; D ambiguous. This sequence originates from a woman between 35 and 70 years old with stage III lung adenocarcinoma. The sample here was peripheral blood mononuclear cells, taken before any cancer treatment. The CDR3 DNA reads TGTGCCAGCAGGGAACAGATTACCGGGGAGCTGTTTTTT. Its protein product is CASREQITGELFF.